The TCR beta chain described here comes from a study of human T cells and chemical hapten exposure. TCRdb re-derived calls from the RACE reads in MiXCR, one entry per CDR3 protein. The data contain tens of thousands of distinct CDR3 sequences, 14% of them singletons. Worth noting for this clonotype: Its antigen is not known.

Germline CDR1 reads SGHDT; CDR2 reads YYEEEE. Trimming removed 3 bases from V and 0 bases from J, with 10 bases in between. CDR3 length: 15 residues. Time point here: pre-sensitization, week 0. Indicated treatment: therapeutic diphenylcyclopropenone sensitization with weekly scalp DPC. Samples of blood were obtained prior to the application of each patch test. Study-wide points: Controls formed significantly fewer large CDR3 similarity clusters than expanded TCRs did.

The source was whole blood, collected in connection with sensitization to the hapten diphenylcyclopropenone (DPC). V usage is TRBV5-6 and J usage is TRBJ1-5; no clear D gene. The receptor was derived from a woman aged 45-60 years with alopecia areata. Some clones in this sample may be carry-over from other donors' samples. The CDR3 DNA sequence: TGTGCCAGCAGCTCAGGTGGGGATAGCAATCAGCCCCAGCATTTT. This codes for CASSSGGDSNQPQHF.